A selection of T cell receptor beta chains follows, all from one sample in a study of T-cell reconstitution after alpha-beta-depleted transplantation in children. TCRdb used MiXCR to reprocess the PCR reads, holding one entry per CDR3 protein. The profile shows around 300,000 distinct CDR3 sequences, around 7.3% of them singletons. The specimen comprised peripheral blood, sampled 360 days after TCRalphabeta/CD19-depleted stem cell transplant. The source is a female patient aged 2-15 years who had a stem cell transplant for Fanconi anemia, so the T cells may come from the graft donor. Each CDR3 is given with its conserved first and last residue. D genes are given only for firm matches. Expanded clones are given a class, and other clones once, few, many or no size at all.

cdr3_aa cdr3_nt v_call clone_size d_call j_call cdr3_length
CSAESRASETQYF TGCAGTGCCGAATCGCGGGCTTCAGAGACCCAGTACTTC TRBV20-1 many . TRBJ2-5 13
CASSRRPLEAVVTDTQYF TGTGCCAGCTCCCGACGGCCCCTTGAGGCGGTGGTCACAGATACGCAGTATTTT TRBV18 . . TRBJ2-3 18
CASSATGGDRNTEAFF TGTGCCAGCAGTGCTACAGGGGGCGATAGGAACACTGAAGCTTTCTTT TRBV28 many TRBD1 TRBJ1-1 16
CATSRRTGPNTGELFF TGTGCCACCAGCAGGCGGACAGGGCCGAACACCGGGGAGCTGTTTTTT TRBV15 few TRBD1 TRBJ2-2 16
CATSIGLALTITDTQYF TGTGCCACCAGCATAGGACTAGCGCTTACAATTACAGATACGCAGTATTTT TRBV15 few TRBD2 TRBJ2-3 17
CASSLSAGVYEQYF TGTGCCAGCAGCCTGTCGGCGGGGGTGTACGAGCAGTACTTC TRBV3-1 many TRBD2 TRBJ2-7 14
CAIRPTGSVYEQYF TGTGCCATCAGGCCAACAGGGAGCGTATACGAGCAGTACTTC TRBV10-3 many . TRBJ2-7 14
CASTSRGGHNEQFF TGTGCCAGCACATCGAGGGGGGGCCACAATGAGCAGTTCTTC TRBV6-2/TRBV6-3 few . TRBJ2-1 14
CASSQTLAGGMYEQYF TGTGCCAGCAGCCAGACACTAGCGGGAGGGATGTACGAGCAGTACTTC TRBV4-2 . TRBD2 TRBJ2-7 16
CASSWVGAPTGELFF TGCGCCAGCAGCTGGGTAGGGGCGCCGACCGGGGAGCTGTTTTTT TRBV5-1 many . TRBJ2-2 15
CASSLAPAQVATQYF TGTGCCAGCAGCTTAGCCCCTGCGCAAGTGGCGACCCAGTACTTC TRBV7-2 . . TRBJ2-5 15
CASGLTNTGELFF TGTGCTAGTGGTTTGACTAACACCGGGGAGCTGTTTTTT TRBV12-5 many . TRBJ2-2 13
CSAGKSSSHNQPQHF TGCAGTGCCGGGAAGTCTAGTAGCCATAATCAGCCCCAGCATTTT TRBV20-1 . . TRBJ1-5 15
CSARQGYDQPQHF TGCAGTGCTAGACAGGGTTACGATCAGCCCCAGCATTTT TRBV20-1 many . TRBJ1-5 13
CASSQQAGGSGDTQYF TGTGCCAGCAGCCAACAAGCGGGAGGGTCCGGAGATACGCAGTATTTT TRBV7-3 many TRBD2 TRBJ2-3 16
CSAREVSQETQYF TGCAGTGCTAGAGAAGTCAGTCAAGAGACCCAGTACTTC TRBV20-1 many . TRBJ2-5 13
CASSFSTTGGGADTQYF TGTGCCAGCAGTTTTTCTACGACAGGGGGTGGTGCAGATACGCAGTATTTT TRBV27 many TRBD1 TRBJ2-3 17
CASNSNHYEQYF TGTGCCAGCAACAGCAATCACTACGAGCAGTACTTC TRBV6-2/TRBV6-3 . . TRBJ2-7 12
CASSGGGPLYNEQFF TGTGCCAGCAGCGGGGGGGGGCCCCTCTACAATGAGCAGTTCTTC TRBV9 few . TRBJ2-1 15
CASSPLLTGNTEAFF TGTGCCAGCAGTCCTCTTTTGACAGGGAACACTGAAGCTTTCTTT TRBV6-1 . . TRBJ1-1 15
CAWSEGPGANVLTF TGTGCCTGGAGTGAGGGCCCTGGGGCCAACGTCCTGACTTTC TRBV30 . . TRBJ2-6 14
CASSLSGGLWDEQYF TGTGCCAGCAGCTTATCGGGGGGCCTGTGGGACGAGCAGTACTTC TRBV7-9 many . TRBJ2-7 15
CASSSGLAGGRYAYEQYF TGCGCCAGCAGCTCTGGACTAGCGGGGGGCCGATATGCCTACGAGCAGTACTTC TRBV5-1 many TRBD2 TRBJ2-7 18
CASIELTGTDTQYF TGTGCCAGCATCGAACTGACGGGGACAGATACGCAGTATTTT TRBV28 many . TRBJ2-3 14
CASSYSGETQYF TGTGCCAGCAGTTACAGTGGAGAGACCCAGTACTTC TRBV6-6 many . TRBJ2-5 12
CASSQVGTVEAFF TGCGCCAGCAGCCAAGTGGGGACTGTTGAAGCTTTCTTT TRBV4-3 few . TRBJ1-1 13
CASTGRTLPYEQYF TGTGCCAGCACCGGCCGGACCCTCCCCTACGAGCAGTACTTC TRBV13 few . TRBJ2-7 14
CASLRQGANTGELFF TGTGCCAGCCTAAGACAGGGGGCGAACACCGGGGAGCTGTTTTTT TRBV27 . TRBD1 TRBJ2-2 15
CSVSLFRGGNGPRSNTEAFF TGCAGCGTTTCTTTATTTAGGGGGGGAAATGGGCCACGTTCGAACACTGAAGCTTTCTTT TRBV29-1 many . TRBJ1-1 20
CAWSVRGQGAREQYF TGTGCCTGGAGTGTACGGGGACAGGGGGCTCGGGAGCAGTACTTC TRBV30 few TRBD1 TRBJ2-7 15
CASRPGTSGGAEKTQYF TGTGCCAGCAGACCTGGGACTAGCGGGGGGGCTGAAAAGACCCAGTACTTC TRBV6-5 . TRBD2 TRBJ2-5 17
CASSQEQEQYF TGTGCCAGCAGCCAAGAGCAGGAGCAGTACTTC TRBV3-1 few . TRBJ2-7 11
CASSFGGGTYEQYF TGTGCCAGCAGTTTCGGCGGGGGGACCTACGAGCAGTACTTC TRBV12-3/TRBV12-4 many TRBD2 TRBJ2-7 14
CASSPGQWEEQYF TGTGCCAGCAGTCCCGGACAGTGGGAGGAGCAGTACTTC TRBV12-3/TRBV12-4 many . TRBJ2-7 13
CASRKRALGVNEQYF TGTGCCAGCAGGAAAAGGGCCTTGGGCGTAAACGAGCAGTACTTC TRBV28 many . TRBJ2-7 15
CASSQDLRGWPLNEQFF TGTGCCAGCAGCCAAGATCTCAGGGGATGGCCACTCAATGAGCAGTTCTTC TRBV3-1 . . TRBJ2-1 17
CASSQDRDYRFSEQYF TGTGCCAGCAGCCAAGATCGGGACTACAGGTTCTCCGAGCAGTACTTC TRBV3-1 many TRBD2 TRBJ2-7 16
CSASRGGTTGELFF TGCAGTGCTAGTCGGGGCGGGACGACCGGGGAGCTGTTTTTT TRBV20-1 . . TRBJ2-2 14
CSVQDRVDYGYTF TGCAGCGTCCAGGACAGGGTAGACTATGGCTACACCTTC TRBV29-1 few TRBD1 TRBJ1-2 13
CACQLTQGKRREKLFF TGTGCGTGCCAGCTGACCCAGGGGAAAAGGAGAGAAAAACTGTTTTTT TRBV7-2 many . TRBJ1-4 16
CASSQEGLAGSSYNEQFF TGTGCCAGCAGCCAAGAGGGACTAGCGGGGAGCTCCTACAATGAGCAGTTCTTC TRBV3-1 . TRBD2 TRBJ2-1 18
CASRFTAGGSEFF TGTGCCAGCAGGTTTACGGCGGGGGGTTCGGAGTTCTTC TRBV12-3/TRBV12-4 many TRBD2 TRBJ2-1 13
CASSQGGNSNQPQHF TGTGCCAGCAGCCAAGGCGGTAATAGCAATCAGCCCCAGCATTTT TRBV4-2 many . TRBJ1-5 15
CSVEPTSGASGTQYF TGCAGCGTTGAACCGACTAGCGGGGCCTCCGGTACGCAGTATTTT TRBV29-1 . TRBD2 TRBJ2-3 15
CATSRGTFTDTQYF TGTGCCACCAGCAGAGGTACTTTTACAGATACGCAGTATTTT TRBV15 many . TRBJ2-3 14
CASSLGGPGANVLTF TGCGCCAGCAGCTTGGGAGGGCCTGGGGCCAACGTCCTGACTTTC TRBV5-1 many . TRBJ2-6 15
CASSVGTSSSYEQYF TGTGCCAGCAGCGTAGGCACTAGCAGCTCCTACGAGCAGTACTTC TRBV9 many . TRBJ2-7 15
CASSLFGGEAFF TGTGCCAGCAGTTTATTCGGGGGTGAAGCTTTCTTT TRBV12-3/TRBV12-4 many . TRBJ1-1 12
CSARENAAAQETQYF TGCAGTGCTAGAGAAAACGCGGCAGCACAAGAGACCCAGTACTTC TRBV20-1 many . TRBJ2-5 15
CASSLWGGLKRDTQYF TGTGCCAGCAGTTTATGGGGGGGGCTTAAACGAGATACGCAGTATTTT TRBV12-3/TRBV12-4 . . TRBJ2-3 16
CSASEGGDTGELFF TGCAGTGCTAGCGAGGGGGGTGACACCGGGGAGCTGTTTTTT TRBV20-1 once . TRBJ2-2 14
CASNPDELVTDTQYF TGTGCCAGCAACCCCGACGAGTTGGTTACAGATACGCAGTATTTT TRBV21-1 . . TRBJ2-3 15
CASSLSQGFNTEAFF TGCGCCAGCAGCCTCTCACAGGGTTTCAACACTGAAGCTTTCTTT TRBV5-1 few . TRBJ1-1 15
CASKFPLAEITDTQYF TGCGCCAGCAAATTCCCGCTAGCGGAGATCACAGATACGCAGTATTTT TRBV4-3 many TRBD2 TRBJ2-3 16
CASSLGSLRDTQYF TGTGCCAGCAGCTTAGGCAGCCTAAGAGATACGCAGTATTTT TRBV7-7 many . TRBJ2-3 14
CASSRAGRPVSSYNEQFF TGTGCCAGCTCTAGGGCAGGTCGTCCGGTGAGCTCCTACAATGAGCAGTTCTTC TRBV12-3/TRBV12-4 many . TRBJ2-1 18
CSARDWAHPMGEQFF TGCAGTGCTAGAGATTGGGCCCATCCCATGGGCGAGCAGTTCTTC TRBV20-1 many . TRBJ2-1 15
CASSLQGSSSYEQYF TGTGCCAGCAGCCTCCAGGGTAGCAGCTCCTACGAGCAGTACTTC TRBV7-9 many . TRBJ2-7 15